Described below is a single TCR beta chain sequence and its context. This CDR3 contains 15 residues. The germline gives CDR1 LNHDA, CDR2 SQIVND (reference sequence). Trimming took 8 bases from V and 4 from J; bases not matched to a gene: 11. The sample belongs to a study of blood T cell repertoires in COVID-19. Sequencing used immunoSEQ multiplex PCR; TCRdb keeps in-frame clones, though not all of them. This table has roughly 190,000 clones, 70% to 85% appearing once. Those enrolled, adults aged about 18 to 89 years, came from fewer than 25 US areas. Participant reports of clinical history set cohort assignment.

This clonotype originated in a woman aged 55-69 years with acute COVID-19. This chain connects TRBV19 to TRBJ2-3; 8 nucleotides agree with TRBD2. Source material: PBMCs or T cells enriched from blood (not recorded which). CDR3 sequence (DNA): TGTGCCAGTGGCTTGGGAGCGGGGGCCGCAGATACGCAGTATTTT. This gives the protein CASGLGAGAADTQYF.